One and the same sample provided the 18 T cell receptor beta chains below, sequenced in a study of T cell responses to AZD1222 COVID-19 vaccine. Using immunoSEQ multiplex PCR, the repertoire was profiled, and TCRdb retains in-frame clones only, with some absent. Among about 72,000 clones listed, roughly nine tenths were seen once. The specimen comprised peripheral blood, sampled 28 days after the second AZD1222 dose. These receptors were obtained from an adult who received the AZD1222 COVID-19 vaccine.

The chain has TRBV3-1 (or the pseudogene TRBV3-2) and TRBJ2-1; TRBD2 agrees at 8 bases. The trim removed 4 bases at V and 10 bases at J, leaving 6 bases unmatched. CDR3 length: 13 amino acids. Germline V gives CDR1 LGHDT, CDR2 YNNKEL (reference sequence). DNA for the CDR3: TGTGCCAGCAGCCTCAGGGGCGGGGGGGAGCAGTTCTTC. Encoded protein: CASSLRGGGEQFF.

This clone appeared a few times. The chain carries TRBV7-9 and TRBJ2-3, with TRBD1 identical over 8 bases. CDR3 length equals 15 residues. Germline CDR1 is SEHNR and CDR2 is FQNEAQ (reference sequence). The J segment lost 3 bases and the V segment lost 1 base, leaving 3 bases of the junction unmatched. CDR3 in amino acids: CASSLGTGSTDTQYF. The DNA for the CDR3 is TGTGCCAGCAGCTTAGGGACAGGGTCGACAGATACGCAGTATTTT.

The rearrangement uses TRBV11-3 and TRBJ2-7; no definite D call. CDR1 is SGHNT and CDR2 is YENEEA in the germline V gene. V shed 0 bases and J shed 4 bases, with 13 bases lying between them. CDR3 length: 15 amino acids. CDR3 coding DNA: TGTGCCAGCAGCTTAGATTCCCGCGCCGCGTACGAGCAGTACTTC. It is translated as CASSLDSRAAYEQYF.

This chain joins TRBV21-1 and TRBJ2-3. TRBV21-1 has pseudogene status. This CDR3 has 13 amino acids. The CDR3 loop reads CASRPTHTDTQYF. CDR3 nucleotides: TGTGCCAGCAGACCAACCCACACAGATACGCAGTATTTT.

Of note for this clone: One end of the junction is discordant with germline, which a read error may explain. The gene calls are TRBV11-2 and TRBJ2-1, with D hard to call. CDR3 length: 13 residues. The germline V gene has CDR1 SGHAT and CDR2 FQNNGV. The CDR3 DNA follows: TGTGCCAGCAGCTTAGGCTCCTTCAATGAGCAGTTCTTC. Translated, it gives CASSLGSFNEQFF.

The CDR3 nucleotides read TGTGCCAGCAGACCGGGACAGGTTGTATGGGTCAATCAGCCCCAGCATTTT. It yields the protein CASRPGQVVWVNQPQHF. The chain couples TRBV2 to TRBJ1-5; 8 bases line up with TRBD1. Germline-derived CDR1 and CDR2 are SNHLY and FYNNEI. CDR3 length: 17 amino acids. With 6 bases clipped from V and 3 bases from J, the junction kept 13 bases outside the gene matches.

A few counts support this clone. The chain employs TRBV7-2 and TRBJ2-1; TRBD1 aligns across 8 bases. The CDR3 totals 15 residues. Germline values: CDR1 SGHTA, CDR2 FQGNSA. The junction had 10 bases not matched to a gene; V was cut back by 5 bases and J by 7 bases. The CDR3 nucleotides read TGTGCCAGCAGCGCATCGACAGGGGTGGGGAATGAGCAGTTCTTC. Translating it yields CASSASTGVGNEQFF.

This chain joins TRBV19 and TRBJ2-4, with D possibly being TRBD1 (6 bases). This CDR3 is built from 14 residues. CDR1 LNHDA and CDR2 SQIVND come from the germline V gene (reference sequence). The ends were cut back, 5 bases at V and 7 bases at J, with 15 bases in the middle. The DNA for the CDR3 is TGTGCCAGTAGTTCTCAGGGGCGAGTGAACATTCAGTACTTC. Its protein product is CASSSQGRVNIQYF.

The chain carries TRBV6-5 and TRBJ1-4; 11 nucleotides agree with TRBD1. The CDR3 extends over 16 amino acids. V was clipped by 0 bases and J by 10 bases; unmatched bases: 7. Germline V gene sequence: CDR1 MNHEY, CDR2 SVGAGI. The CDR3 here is CASSYSFGTGGIKLFF. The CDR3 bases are TGTGCCAGCAGTTACTCGTTCGGGACAGGGGGAATAAAACTGTTTTTT.

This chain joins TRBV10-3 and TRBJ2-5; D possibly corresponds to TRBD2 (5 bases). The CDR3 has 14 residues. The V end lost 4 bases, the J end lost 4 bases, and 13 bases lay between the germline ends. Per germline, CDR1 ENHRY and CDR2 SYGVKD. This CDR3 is CAISAGISGETQYF. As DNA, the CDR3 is TGTGCCATCAGTGCGGGGATTTCGGGAGAGACCCAGTACTTC.

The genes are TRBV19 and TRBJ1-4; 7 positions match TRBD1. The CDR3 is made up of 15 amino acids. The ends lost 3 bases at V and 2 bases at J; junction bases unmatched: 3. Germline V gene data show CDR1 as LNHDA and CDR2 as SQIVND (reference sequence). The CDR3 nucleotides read TGTGCCAGTAGTATCGGACAGGCTACTAATGAAAAACTGTTTTTT. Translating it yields CASSIGQATNEKLFF.

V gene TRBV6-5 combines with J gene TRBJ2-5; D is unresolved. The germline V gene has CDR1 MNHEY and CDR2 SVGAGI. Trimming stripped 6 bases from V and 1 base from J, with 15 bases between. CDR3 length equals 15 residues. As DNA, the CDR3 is TGTGCCAGCAGGGCCATTACAGTTTTCCAAGAGACCCAGTACTTC. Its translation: CASRAITVFQETQYF.

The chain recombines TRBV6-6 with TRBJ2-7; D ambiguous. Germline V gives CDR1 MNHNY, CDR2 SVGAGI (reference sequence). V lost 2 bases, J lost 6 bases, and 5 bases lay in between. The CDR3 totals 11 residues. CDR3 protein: CASSYRSEQYF. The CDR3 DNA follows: TGTGCCAGCAGTTACCGAAGCGAGCAGTACTTC.

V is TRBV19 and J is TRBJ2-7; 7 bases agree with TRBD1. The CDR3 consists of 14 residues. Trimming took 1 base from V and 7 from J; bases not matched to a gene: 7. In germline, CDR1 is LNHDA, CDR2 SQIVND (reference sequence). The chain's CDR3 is CASSIGDRLGEQYF. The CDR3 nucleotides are TGTGCCAGTAGTATAGGGGACAGACTCGGGGAGCAGTACTTC.

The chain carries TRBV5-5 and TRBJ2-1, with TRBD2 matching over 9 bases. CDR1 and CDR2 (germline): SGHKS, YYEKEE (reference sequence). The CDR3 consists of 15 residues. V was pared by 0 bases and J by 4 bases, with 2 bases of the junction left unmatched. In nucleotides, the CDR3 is TGTGCCAGCAGCTTGGTGAGCGGGAGGTACAATGAGCAGTTCTTC. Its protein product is CASSLVSGRYNEQFF.

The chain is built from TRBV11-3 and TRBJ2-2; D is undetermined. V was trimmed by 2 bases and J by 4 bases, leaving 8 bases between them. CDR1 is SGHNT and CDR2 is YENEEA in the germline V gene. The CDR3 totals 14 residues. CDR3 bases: TGTGCCAGCAGCTTAAGTATCTCCACCGGGGAGCTGTTTTTT. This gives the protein CASSLSISTGELFF.

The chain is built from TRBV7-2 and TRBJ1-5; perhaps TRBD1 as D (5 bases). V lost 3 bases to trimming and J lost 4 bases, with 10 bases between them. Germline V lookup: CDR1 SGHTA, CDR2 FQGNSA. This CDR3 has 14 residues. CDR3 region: CASSFGDGNQPQHF. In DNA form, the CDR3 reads TGTGCCAGCAGCTTCGGGGACGGAAATCAGCCCCAGCATTTT.

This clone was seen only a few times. DNA of the CDR3: TGTGCCACCAGCAGCGTGGGGGGCACAGATACGCAGTATTTT. It is translated as CATSSVGGTDTQYF. The V and J genes are TRBV15 and TRBJ2-3; tentatively, D is TRBD1 or TRBD2 (5 bases each). V was trimmed by 3 bases and J by 1 base, leaving 8 bases between them. Per the germline V gene, CDR1 is LNHNV and CDR2 is YYDKDF (reference sequence). This CDR3 is built from 14 residues.